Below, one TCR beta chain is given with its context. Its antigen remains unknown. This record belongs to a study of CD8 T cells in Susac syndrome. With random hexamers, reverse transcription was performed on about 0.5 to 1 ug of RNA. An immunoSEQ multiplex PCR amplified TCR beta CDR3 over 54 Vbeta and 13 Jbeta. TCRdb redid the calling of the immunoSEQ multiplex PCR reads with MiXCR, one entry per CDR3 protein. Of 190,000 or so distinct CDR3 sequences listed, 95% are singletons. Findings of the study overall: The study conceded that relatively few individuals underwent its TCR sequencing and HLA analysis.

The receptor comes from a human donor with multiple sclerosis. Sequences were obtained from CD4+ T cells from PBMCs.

The CDR3 protein is CASIALGASTDTQYF. CDR3 DNA sequence: TGTGCCAGCATCGCCCTTGGGGCTAGCACAGATACGCAGTATTTT. The V call is TRBV2, the J call TRBJ2-3; TRBD1 might be the D (5 bases). The CDR3 is 15 residues long. Trimming removed 7 bases from V and 0 bases from J, with 14 bases in between. Germline-derived CDR1 and CDR2 are SNHLY and FYNNEI.